The 26 T cell receptor beta chains below were found in one sample sequenced in a study of T cells expressing NK-cell markers. TCRdb re-called the 5' RACE reads and catalogs CDR3 proteins one per entry, DNA excluded. The table gives 550,000 to 600,000 distinct CDR3 sequences; the top ten clones make up roughly 3.5% of it. The sequenced sample was blood T cells: a sorted CD56 or NKG2C T cell subset, CD4+ or CD8+ T cells, or bulk PBMC T cells (not recorded which). Receptors originate from a man aged 18-30 years in good health.

The chain uses TRBV27 and TRBJ1-1; TCRdb's D call of TRBD1 is untestable without DNA. The germline CDR1 and CDR2 sequences are MNHEY and SMNVEV (reference sequence). The CDR3 spans 18 residues. The CDR3 loop is CASSLSTLSRDSQLEAFF.

This rearrangement joins TRBV14 to TRBJ2-1; checking the TCRdb D call of TRBD1 is not possible without DNA. CDR3 size: 11 residues. The germline V gene encodes CDR1 SGHDN and CDR2 FVKESK. The CDR3 loop is CASSLGQAQFF.

V and J are TRBV13 and TRBJ2-7. From germline, CDR1 is PRHDT and CDR2 FYEKMQ (reference sequence). This CDR3 contains 13 residues. The CDR3 loop reads CASSGRTFYEQYF.

This chain links TRBV5-1 with TRBJ1-2; TCRdb selects TRBD1, and the lack of DNA leaves this call unchecked. There are 14 residues in the CDR3. The V gene's germline CDR1 is SGHRS and CDR2 YFSETQ. The chain's CDR3 is CATKRDTANYGYTF. The full variable domain, its missing parts supplied by reference TRBV5-1 and TRBJ1-2, is KAGVTQTPRYLIKTRGQQVTLSCSPISGHRSVSWYQQTPGQGLQFLFEYFSETQRNKGNFPGRFSGRQFSNSRSEMNVSTLELGDSALYLCATKRDTANYGYTFGSGTRLTVV.

This sequence joins TRBV5-1 and TRBJ2-1; no DNA is available, so the TRBD2 call from TCRdb remains unchecked. The CDR3 totals 14 residues. Germline-derived CDR1 and CDR2 are SGHRS and YFSETQ. CDR3: CASSSELAINEQFF. Variable domain in full (rest from reference TRBV5-1 and TRBJ2-1): KAGVTQTPRYLIKTRGQQVTLSCSPISGHRSVSWYQQTPGQGLQFLFEYFSETQRNKGNFPGRFSGRQFSNSRSEMNVSTLELGDSALYLCASSSELAINEQFFGPGTRLTVL.

V usage is TRBV25-1 and J usage is TRBJ2-6; TCRdb's D call of TRBD1 is untestable without DNA. Germline CDR1 and CDR2: MGHDK and SYGVNS. The CDR3 is 18 residues long. The CDR3 loop reads CASSWLPGQRAGANVLTF.

The chain carries TRBV6-2 or TRBV6-3 and TRBJ2-1; the D gene TCRdb calls, TRBD1, cannot be checked with no DNA. This CDR3 has 17 amino acids. In germline, CDR1 is MNHEY, CDR2 SVGEGT. The CDR3: CASSYLNGQGAYNEQFF.

The chain has TRBV20-1 and TRBJ2-5; the TCRdb call, TRBD2, lacks DNA for checking. CDR3 length: 15 residues. Germline-derived CDR1 and CDR2 are DFQATT and SNEGSKA (reference sequence). CDR3 loop: CSAKRETSLGETQYF.

This rearrangement joins TRBV5-8 to TRBJ1-2; the D call from TCRdb, TRBD1, cannot be confirmed without DNA. From germline, CDR1 is SGHTS and CDR2 YDEGEE. The CDR3 covers 14 residues. The CDR3 is CASSLYRERGGYTF.

CDR3 sequence: CASSQGPDRGLVNTEAFF. The chain links TRBV4-1 to TRBJ1-1; TCRdb returns TRBD1, unconfirmable since there is no DNA. The CDR3 covers 18 residues. CDR1 is MGHRA, CDR2 YSYEKL, per germline.

This chain joins TRBV5-6 and TRBJ2-5; the TCRdb D gene call, TRBD1, has no DNA to confirm it. This CDR3 contains 15 residues. The germline gives CDR1 SGHDT, CDR2 YYEEEE. CDR3 region: CASSLPGQIKETQYF.

The rearrangement links TRBV7-8 to TRBJ2-3; TCRdb calls TRBD2, which cannot be checked without DNA. The CDR3 spans 17 residues. The germline V gene encodes CDR1 SGHVS and CDR2 FQNEAQ. CDR3 sequence: CASSLGIGGSSTDTQYF.

The genes are TRBV6-5 and TRBJ2-1; TCRdb proposes TRBD2, but this gene call is untestable without DNA. Germline CDR1 is MNHEY and CDR2 is SVGAGI. The CDR3 sequence is 17 residues long. The CDR3 sequence: CASSYGVGGLADNEQFF.

This rearrangement joins TRBV2 to TRBJ1-6; without DNA, the TCRdb call of TRBD1 cannot be checked. Germline CDR1 reads SNHLY; CDR2 reads FYNNEI. CDR3 length: 15 amino acids. CDR3 amino acids: CASSPRQGRTSPLHF.

The rearrangement uses TRBV20-1 and TRBJ1-5; absent DNA, TCRdb's TRBD1 call cannot be checked. Germline loops: CDR1 DFQATT, CDR2 SNEGSKA (reference sequence). The CDR3 spans 16 residues. The CDR3 sequence: CSARDRDRDRNQPQHF.

V usage is TRBV4-1 and J usage is TRBJ1-6; TCRdb outputs TRBD1, but without DNA this stays unchecked. The CDR3 length is 14 residues. Germline V CDR1 and CDR2: MGHRA, YSYEKL. The CDR3 region is CASSHQGRGSPLHF.

The V call is TRBV7-8, the J call TRBJ2-7; TCRdb designates TRBD1, a call that cannot be tested without DNA. This CDR3 region has 16 residues. Germline lookup yields CDR1 SGHVS and CDR2 FQNEAQ. The chain's CDR3 is CASSLGQVELHYEQYF. Using reference TRBV7-8 and TRBJ2-7 for the parts outside the CDR3, the full variable domain is GAGVSQSPRYKVAKRGQDVALRCDPISGHVSLFWYQQALGQGPEFLTYFQNEAQLDKSGLPSDRFFAERPEGSVSTLKIQRTQQEDSAVYLCASSLGQVELHYEQYFGPGTRLTVT.

The J gene is TRBJ2-1, the V gene TRBV5-1; TCRdb's D call of TRBD1 is untestable without DNA. The CDR3 loop spans 16 amino acids. Looked up from germline, CDR1 is SGHRS and CDR2 is YFSETQ. The CDR3 protein is CASSFNLGGANNEQFF.

The chain couples TRBV7-9 to TRBJ2-1; TCRdb's assignment of TRBD2 cannot be checked, as there is no DNA. Germline CDR1 is SEHNR and CDR2 is FQNEAQ (reference sequence). This CDR3 has 16 residues. CDR3 region: CASSFAGTRGVNEQFF. Full variable domain (missing parts from reference TRBV7-9 and TRBJ2-1): DTGVSQNPRHKITKRGQNVTFRCDPISEHNRLYWYRQTLGQGPEFLTYFQNEAQLEKSRLLSDRFSAERPKGSFSTLEIQRTEQGDSAMYLCASSFAGTRGVNEQFFGPGTRLTVL.

The CDR3 sequence is CASTSQAATTDTQYF. V is TRBV7-8 and J is TRBJ2-3. In germline, CDR1 is SGHVS, CDR2 FQNEAQ. This CDR3 has 15 residues.

The J gene is TRBJ2-7, the V gene TRBV12-3 or TRBV12-4; TCRdb gives TRBD1 as the D gene, but with no DNA this cannot be confirmed. This CDR3 is built from 15 residues. The CDR3 loop reads CASNPGAGELSEQYF.

V and J are TRBV2 and TRBJ2-1; TCRdb's D gene call, TRBD2, goes unchecked for lack of DNA. The CDR3 sequence is 12 residues long. Germline CDR1 and CDR2: SNHLY and FYNNEI. The CDR3 protein is CAGTSGNNEQFF.

This rearrangement joins TRBV12-3 or TRBV12-4 to TRBJ2-1; checking the TCRdb D call of TRBD2 is not possible without DNA. There are 12 residues in the CDR3. This chain's CDR3 is CASSSSGTQQFF.

The chain recombines TRBV5-1 with TRBJ1-4; there is no DNA to check the TCRdb D call of TRBD1. The CDR3 spans 14 residues. The V gene's germline CDR1 is SGHRS and CDR2 YFSETQ. CDR3 residues: CASSLNPRGEKLFF.

This rearrangement joins TRBV7-9 to TRBJ2-1; TCRdb lists TRBD2, though no DNA is available to test this call. The CDR3 has 16 residues. CDR1 and CDR2 (germline): SEHNR, FQNEAQ (reference sequence). The CDR3 reads CASSLLADFIWDEQFF.

The chain carries TRBV6-2 or TRBV6-3 and TRBJ2-7; TCRdb picks TRBD2, but there is no DNA to check that call. This CDR3 has 14 amino acids. Germline loops: CDR1 MNHEY, CDR2 SVGEGT. The CDR3 sequence is CASRNSVSSYEQYF.